The rows below give T cell receptor beta chains drawn from one sample of a study of CD8 T cells in Susac syndrome. TCRdb fed the immunoSEQ multiplex PCR reads into MiXCR, producing one record per CDR3 protein. The sample carries about 190,000 distinct CDR3 sequences, 95% recorded once. The specimen sequenced was CD4+ T cells from PBMCs. These receptors came from a human donor with Susac syndrome. Both conserved end residues are part of each CDR3. The D gene is left open where the match is weak. Where a row states a size, it is once, few, many or the class of an expanded clone; other rows omit it.

D	J	V	size	length	CDR3	DNA
TRBD1	TRBJ2-5	TRBV7-6	NA	18	CASSIGVSRDREKETQYF	TGTGCCAGCAGTATAGGCGTCTCACGGGACAGGGAAAAAGAGACCCAGTACTTC
NA	TRBJ1-4	TRBV20-1	NA	15	CSARGGRTQFEKLFF	TGCAGTGCTAGAGGGGGACGGACCCAATTTGAAAAACTGTTTTTT
NA	TRBJ2-2	TRBV11-3	NA	12	CASSLGVGELFF	TGTGCCAGCAGCTTAGGTGTCGGGGAGCTGTTTTTT
TRBD2	TRBJ2-1	TRBV29-1	NA	12	CSVRGGADEQFF	TGCAGCGTTCGGGGGGGGGCGGATGAGCAGTTCTTC
TRBD1	TRBJ2-3	TRBV20-1	NA	16	CSARRQGFLRTDTQYF	TGCAGTGCTCGGAGACAGGGATTCCTGCGCACAGATACGCAGTATTTT
NA	TRBJ2-5	TRBV5-6	NA	12	CASCLGQETQYF	TGTGCCAGCTGTCTGGGGCAAGAGACCCAGTACTTC
NA	TRBJ1-3	TRBV14	NA	15	CASSHKQGSGNTIYF	TGTGCCAGCAGCCACAAACAGGGCTCTGGAAACACCATATATTTT
NA	TRBJ1-1	TRBV12-3/TRBV12-4	NA	13	CASSLPEGTEAFF	TGTGCCAGCAGTTTACCTGAGGGCACTGAAGCTTTCTTT
TRBD2	TRBJ2-7	TRBV29-1	NA	13	CSVEDRGGYEQYF	TGCAGCGTTGAAGATCGGGGGGGCTACGAGCAGTACTTC
NA	TRBJ2-6	TRBV4-1	NA	15	CASSVDISGANVLTF	TGCGCCAGCAGCGTGGACATATCTGGGGCCAACGTCCTGACTTTC
TRBD1	TRBJ2-7	TRBV20-1	NA	14	CSARVGRGFYEQYF	TGCAGTGCTAGAGTTGGCAGGGGGTTCTACGAGCAGTACTTC
NA	TRBJ1-5	TRBV30	NA	13	CAWSVQEDQPQHF	TGTGCCTGGAGTGTACAGGAGGATCAGCCCCAGCATTTT
NA	TRBJ2-1	TRBV20-1	NA	15	CSARVAGLTNNEQFF	TGCAGTGCTAGAGTGGCGGGGTTGACCAACAATGAGCAGTTCTTC
NA	TRBJ1-3	TRBV4-1	NA	15	CASTQNSRVGNTIYF	TGCGCCAGCACCCAAAACTCCAGGGTTGGAAACACCATATATTTT
TRBD1	TRBJ2-5	TRBV27	NA	14	CASSSDQGAGTQYF	TGTGCCAGCAGTTCAGATCAGGGGGCTGGGACCCAGTACTTC
TRBD2	TRBJ2-1	TRBV12-3/TRBV12-4	NA	19	CASSWGASGGPSSYNEQFF	TGTGCCAGCAGTTGGGGGGCAAGCGGGGGCCCAAGCTCCTACAATGAGCAGTTCTTC
NA	TRBJ2-7	TRBV20-1	NA	12	CSALLVTYEQYF	TGCAGTGCCTTACTAGTGACCTACGAGCAGTACTTC
NA	TRBJ1-6	TRBV18	NA	15	CASSPTRGANSPLHF	TGTGCCAGCTCACCGACCCGGGGTGCCAATTCACCCCTCCACTTT
NA	TRBJ2-7	TRBV7-8	NA	13	CASSLIRAGEQYF	TGTGCCAGCAGCTTAATTAGGGCCGGCGAGCAGTACTTC
NA	TRBJ1-1	TRBV6-2/TRBV6-3	NA	14	CASSYPQENTEAFF	TGTGCCAGCAGTTACCCACAGGAGAACACTGAAGCTTTCTTT
NA	TRBJ2-1	TRBV24-1	NA	16	CATSDLKGFWFREQFF	TGTGCCACCAGTGATTTGAAGGGGTTTTGGTTCCGCGAGCAGTTCTTC
TRBD1	TRBJ2-1	TRBV12-3/TRBV12-4	NA	13	CASSIQQGSEQFF	TGTGCCAGCAGTATACAACAGGGGTCTGAGCAGTTCTTC
NA	TRBJ2-5	TRBV20-1	NA	11	CSARTQETQYF	TGCAGTGCTAGAACCCAAGAGACCCAGTACTTC
TRBD2	TRBJ2-5	TRBV30	NA	14	CAWSSGGLEETQYF	TGTGCCTGGAGTAGCGGGGGGCTAGAGGAGACCCAGTACTTC
NA	TRBJ2-2	TRBV30	NA	15	CAWRPGQIATGELFF	TGTGCCTGGAGGCCAGGACAGATAGCCACCGGGGAGCTGTTTTTT
NA	TRBJ2-3	TRBV6-5	NA	14	CASRPRANTDTQYF	TGTGCCAGCAGGCCCCGGGCCAACACAGATACGCAGTATTTT
NA	TRBJ2-3	TRBV15	NA	16	CATSRGGLTGTDTQYF	TGTGCCACCAGCAGGGGGGGGCTCACGGGCACAGATACGCAGTATTTT
TRBD1	TRBJ2-5	TRBV3-1	NA	13	CASSHNRGETQYF	TGTGCCAGCAGCCATAACAGGGGTGAGACCCAGTACTTC
NA	TRBJ2-6	TRBV12-3/TRBV12-4	few	15	CASSSRASGANVLTF	TGTGCCAGCAGTTCAAGGGCCTCTGGGGCCAACGTCCTGACTTTC
TRBD2	TRBJ2-2	TRBV4-2	NA	17	CASSPRTSRLSTGELFF	TGTGCCAGCAGCCCTAGGACTAGTAGGTTGAGTACCGGGGAGCTGTTTTTT
NA	TRBJ2-1	TRBV7-3	NA	14	CASSAPRAGNEQFF	TGTGCCAGCAGCGCCCCCAGGGCCGGCAATGAGCAGTTCTTC
TRBD1	TRBJ2-3	TRBV3-1	few	16	CASSLSGQGSTDTQYF	TGTGCCAGCAGCCTAAGCGGACAGGGATCCACAGATACGCAGTATTTT
NA	TRBJ2-1	TRBV7-8	NA	11	CASSPSVEQFF	TGTGCCAGCAGCCCGTCGGTTGAGCAGTTCTTC
NA	TRBJ2-7	TRBV28	NA	14	CASRTRIGVREQYF	TGTGCCAGCAGGACGAGAATAGGGGTTAGGGAGCAGTACTTC
NA	TRBJ1-3	TRBV30	NA	13	CAWTTTEGNTIYF	TGTGCCTGGACCACGACAGAGGGAAACACCATATATTTT
NA	TRBJ2-6	TRBV12-3/TRBV12-4	NA	16	CAIPHQGRTGANVLTF	TGTGCCATCCCTCACCAGGGGCGTACTGGGGCCAACGTCCTGACTTTC
NA	TRBJ2-3	TRBV5-1	once	15	CASSLAGHHTDTQYF	TGCGCCAGCAGCTTGGCTGGGCACCACACAGATACGCAGTATTTT
NA	TRBJ2-7	TRBV2	few	13	CASSGAGIYEQYF	TGTGCCAGCAGTGGCGCAGGGATCTACGAGCAGTACTTC
TRBD2	TRBJ2-3	TRBV9	NA	15	CASSASGGVTDTQYF	TGTGCCAGCAGCGCGAGCGGGGGTGTAACAGATACGCAGTATTTT
TRBD1	TRBJ1-5	TRBV12-3/TRBV12-4	NA	13	CASRQGGNQPQHF	TGTGCCAGCCGACAGGGTGGCAACCAGCCCCAGCATTTT
NA	TRBJ2-2	TRBV3-1	NA	13	CASSRPTTGELFF	TGTGCCAGCAGCCGACCCACAACCGGGGAGCTGTTTTTT